This passage covers 18 T cell receptor delta chains from one sample sequenced in a study of γδ T cells in repeated Plasmodium falciparum infection. Vgamma9/Vdelta2+ and Vdelta2-negative gammadelta T cells were flow-sorted from PBMC for bulk sequencing. TCRdb fed the multiplex PCR reads to CATT. The sample yields roughly 86,000 delta-chain clones, more than 1.4% seen once. Sequencing input: gamma-delta T cells from blood. These receptors were taken from a pool of human donors (malaria-infected and uninfected, not separated).

Remarks on this clone: TCRdb's listed protein matches a much larger clone and diverges from this DNA's translation at residue 11, likely through a read error; the protein shown comes from the DNA. This chain connects TRDV1 to TRDJ1, with a tentative D call TRDD3 (5 bases). The J gene, not given by TCRdb, was assigned here from a germline match of the nucleotide sequence. This CDR3 is 15 amino acids long. V was cut by 1 base and J by 7 bases, with 16 bases left in between. CDR1 is TSWWSYY and CDR2 is QGS in the germline V gene. The CDR3 sequence: CALGEPSTTGGKLIF. The CDR3 DNA is TGTGCTCTTGGGGAACCTTCTACTACTGGAGGTAAACTCATCTTT.

This clone was recorded a few times. This is likely an artifact of a read error, given a far larger clone one base away. Other DNA sequences in this specimen translate into the identical CDR3. The chain combines TRDV2 with TRDJ1, with 9 bases fitting TRDD3. The CDR3 loop spans 20 amino acids. CDR1 is GEAIGNYY, CDR2 EKD, per germline. CDR3 protein: CACDTVTGGHTDWYTDKLIF. For the CDR3, the DNA is TGTGCTTGTGACACGGTTACTGGGGGACACACAGACTGGTACACCGATAAACTCATCTTT.

In this sample, this clone turned up a few times. The protein that TCRdb holds for this DNA derives from a much larger clone and differs from the translated DNA at residue 13, which likely indicates a read error; the protein shown here is translated from the DNA. In nucleotides, the CDR3 is TGTGCTCTTAGGAAATGGGGGATTTATGGCACCGATAGACTCATCTTT. It codes for CALRKWGIYGTDRLIF. The gene calls are TRDV1 and TRDJ1; 8 nucleotides agree with TRDD3. Because TCRdb records no J gene, it was assigned here through a match of the DNA to germline. The CDR3 loop spans 16 amino acids. Germline V gene lookup returns CDR1 TSWWSYY and CDR2 QGS.

The chain employs TRDV1 and TRDJ1, with 10 bases identical to TRDD3. With V trimmed by 2 bases and J by 2 bases, 20 bases remained unmatched. CDR1 and CDR2 from the germline V gene are TSWWSYY and QGS. The CDR3 loop spans 21 amino acids. CDR3 sequence reads: CALGECTYGGYACRMTDKLIF. The CDR3 DNA is TGTGCTCTTGGGGAATGTACCTACGGGGGATACGCGTGTCGTATGACCGATAAACTCATCTTT.

Note on this clone: TCRdb has a much larger clone's protein, which differs at residue 5 from the translation of this DNA, likely because of a read error; what is shown is the protein translated from the DNA. V usage is TRDV3 and J usage is TRDJ1; tentative D call: TRDD3 (6 bases). V dropped 3 bases and J dropped 7 bases, with 33 bases sitting between them. Germline values: CDR1 TVYSNPD, CDR2 GDNSRS (reference sequence). The CDR3 spans 18 residues. CDR3 residues: CALAATFWGFARGGKLIF. The CDR3 DNA sequence: TGTGCCTTAGCCGCTACATTCTGGGGATTCGCTCGAGGGGGTAAACTCATCTTT.

This clone was observed a few times. TCRdb has a much larger clone's protein, which differs at residue 7 from the translation of this DNA, likely because of a read error; what is shown is the protein translated from the DNA. The gene calls are TRDV1 and TRDJ1; a possible D gene is TRDD3 (5 bases). TCRdb offers no J gene call, so here the DNA was matched to germline to obtain one. Germline values: CDR1 TSWWSYY, CDR2 QGS. The CDR3 spans 15 residues. Between the trimmed V and J ends, which lost 3 bases and 0 bases, there was a span of 11 bases. CDR3 nucleotides: TGTGCTCTTGGGGAGGTACCGGGGGACACCGATAAACTCATCTTT. Its translation is CALGEVPGDTDKLIF.

This clone was observed a handful of times. The protein TCRdb gives is from a much larger clone and does not agree with this DNA's translation at residue 5, likely a read error; the protein shown here comes from the DNA. The rearrangement joins TRDV1 to TRDJ1; TRDD3 matches at 8 bases. Per the germline V gene, CDR1 is TSWWSYY and CDR2 is QGS. V lost 4 bases and J lost 0; bases outside the gene matches: 16. This CDR3 is 19 amino acids long. The CDR3 region has the DNA TGTGCTCTTGGGGCACTAACTGGGGGGCGACCCGATTACACCGATAAACTCATCTTT. The encoded protein is CALGALTGGRPDYTDKLIF.

The V and J genes are TRDV1 and TRDJ1; TRDD3 matches at 8 bases. TCRdb records no J gene; here it was assigned by comparing the DNA to germline. J lost 0 bases, V lost 1 base, and 25 bases had no gene match. CDR1 and CDR2 (germline): TSWWSYY, QGS. The CDR3 loop spans 23 amino acids. The CDR3 here is CALGEPPSDFAGYGRGYTDKLIF. The CDR3 region has the DNA TGTGCTCTTGGGGAACCCCCTTCAGATTTTGCGGGATACGGCCGGGGGTACACCGATAAACTCATCTTT.

The table lists this clone with a few counts. TCRdb's protein for this DNA is that of a much larger clone and differs from the translation at residue 14, likely a read error; the protein shown is the DNA translation. This chain links TRDV2 with TRDJ3; 13 bases agree with TRDD3. TCRdb leaves out the J gene; it was filled in here by matching the DNA to germline. Trimming at V came to 2 bases and at J to 1 base, leaving 22 bases not matched to a gene. Germline CDR1 GEAIGNYY, CDR2 EKD. This CDR3 is 25 amino acids long. The CDR3 region has the DNA TGTGCCTGTGACAGGGTTGCGTCCCCCACTGGGGGATACGCGCGGGAATCCTGGGACACCCGACAGATGTTTTTC. It encodes CACDRVASPTGGYARESWDTRQMFF.

A remark on this clone: A far larger clone is only one base removed, so a read error is likely. Other DNA sequences of this sample code for an identical CDR3. The V gene is TRDV1, the J gene TRDJ1; 11 bases match TRDD3. Germline CDR1 and CDR2: TSWWSYY and QGS. The CDR3 spans 17 residues. CDR3 in amino acids: CALGGRLGDSYSDKLIF. Written as DNA, the CDR3 is TGTGCTCTTGGGGGGCGACTGGGGGATAGTTACTCCGATAAGCTCATCTTT.

This clone occurred a few times. The amino acid sequence in TCRdb belongs to a much larger clone and departs from this DNA's translation at residue 10, likely a sequencing read error; the sequence shown is translated from the DNA. The CDR3 DNA reads TGTGCCTACATCTGGGGGTTATCGTACCCCGATAAACTCATCTTT. The encoded protein is CAYIWGLSYPDKLIF. The J gene is TRDJ1, the V gene TRDV2; TRDD3 matches 7 bases. This CDR3 comprises 15 residues. Germline-derived CDR1 and CDR2 are GEAIGNYY and EKD. With V trimmed by 8 bases and J by 3 bases, 14 bases remained unmatched.

About this clone: This DNA's translation and the protein TCRdb lists, from a much larger clone, do not match at residue 11, likely due to a read error; the protein shown is translated from the DNA. The chain has TRDV2 and TRDJ3; 11 positions match TRDD3. Germline matching of the DNA provided the J gene here, since TCRdb leaves it blank. Germline CDR1 GEAIGNYY, CDR2 EKD. This CDR3 region has 19 residues. Trimming at V came to 3 bases and at J to 2 bases, leaving 8 bases not matched to a gene. The CDR3 DNA sequence: TGTGCCTGTGACCCACGTACTGGGGGATATGCCTGGGACACCCGACAGATGTTTTTC. It encodes CACDPRTGGYAWDTRQMFF.

The table lists this clone with many counts. One base away lies a much larger clone, so this may be a sequencing read error. This CDR3 is also generated by other DNA sequences in the sample. The J gene is TRDJ3, the V gene TRDV2, with 9 positions matching TRDD3. This CDR3 has 20 amino acids. The germline V gene encodes CDR1 GEAIGNYY and CDR2 EKD. The CDR3 DNA reads as TGTGCCTGTGACGCCTGGGGGATCCAGAGTCGCTCCTGGGACACCCGACAAATGTTTTTC. This encodes CACDAWGIQSRSWDTRQMFF.

This clone was seen a handful of times. This may be a read error, as it is one base from a much larger clone. This sequence joins TRDV1 and TRDJ1; 7 bases are a match to TRDD3. Because TCRdb records no J gene, it was assigned here through a match of the DNA to germline. CDR1 and CDR2 (germline): TSWWSYY, QGS. CDR3 length: 15 residues. CDR3 loop: CALVWDTPYTDKLIF. The CDR3, as DNA: TGTGCTCTTGTATGGGATACCCCGTACACCGACAAACTCATCTTT.

This clone was counted many times. The genes are TRDV1 and TRDJ1, with 7 bases that match TRDD2. V was clipped by 8 bases and J by 0 bases; unmatched bases: 18. The CDR3 has 18 residues. The germline gives CDR1 TSWWSYY, CDR2 QGS. This CDR3 is CALRKTFLLNFDTDKLIF. The CDR3 DNA sequence: TGTGCTCTTCGAAAAACCTTCCTCTTAAATTTCGACACCGATAAACTCATCTTT.

A few counts support this clone. For this DNA, TCRdb reports the protein of a much larger clone, which diverges at residue 12, most likely from a read error; the protein presented here is translated directly from the DNA. CDR3 in DNA: TGTGCCTGTGACACCGTAAAAGCTGGGGGAGGAAGGTACACCGATAAACTCATCTTT. Translation: CACDTVKAGGGRYTDKLIF. The chain has TRDV2 and TRDJ1, with TRDD3 matching 8 bases. In the absence of a J gene in TCRdb, the DNA was matched to germline to assign it here. Germline V CDR1 and CDR2: GEAIGNYY, EKD. CDR3 length: 19 amino acids. J lost 0 bases, V lost 0 bases, and 14 bases had no gene match.

This clone was recorded a few times. This is likely an artifact of a read error, given a far larger clone one base away. Other DNA sequences in this sample translate to the same CDR3. For the CDR3, the DNA is TGTGCTCTTGAGCGAACTGGGGGCCCCGATAAACTCATCTTT. As protein: CALERTGGPDKLIF. This chain connects TRDV1 to TRDJ1, with TRDD3 identical over 8 bases. TCRdb lists no J gene, so it was determined here by aligning the DNA to germline. The CDR3 length is 14 residues. V shed 7 bases, J shed 3 bases, and the junction held 7 bases outside the gene matches. Germline V gives CDR1 TSWWSYY, CDR2 QGS.

The sample holds a few counts of this clone. TCRdb attributes to this sequence the protein of a much larger clone, which differs from the DNA translation at residue 6; a read error is likely, and the protein displayed is translated from the DNA. V and J are TRDV1 and TRDJ1; D is unclear. The J gene, missing from TCRdb, was assigned here through DNA to germline matching. Germline V gene sequence: CDR1 TSWWSYY, CDR2 QGS. V was pared by 2 bases and J by 5 bases, with 15 bases between. The CDR3 is 15 amino acids. The DNA of the CDR3 is TGTGCTCTTGGGGAAATGGTAGTCCGCTCAGATAAACTCATCTTT. Translating it yields CALGEMVVRSDKLIF.